Listed below are T cell receptor beta chains from one sample, sequenced in a study of metastatic and nonmetastatic thyroid tumors. MiXCR re-clonotyped the PCR reads for TCRdb. The table lists more than 70,000 clones, 8% to 9.5% of them singletons. What was sequenced was blood. These receptors were taken from a female donor with papillary thyroid cancer or a benign thyroid nodule (not recorded which). Some clones in this sample may be carry-over from other donors' samples. Both conserved end residues are part of each CDR3. D genes are given only for firm matches. Not all rows give a size; the values are once, few, many and, for expanded clones, a class.

abundance | j_gene | len | d_gene | v_gene | CDR3nt | CDR3aa
many | TRBJ2-3 | 14 | - | TRBV11-2 | TGTGCCAGCAGCTTAATTGGGGACGGGGATACGCAGTATTTT | CASSLIGDGDTQYF
many | TRBJ2-3 | 15 | TRBD1 | TRBV12-3/TRBV12-4 | TGTGCCAGCAGTTCGACAGGGGTACGGACAGATACGCAGTATTTT | CASSSTGVRTDTQYF
many | TRBJ1-3 | 18 | - | TRBV18 | TGTGCCAGCTCCCAACGACCTCCCGGACAGCTCGAAGGAAACACCATATATTTT | CASSQRPPGQLEGNTIYF
many | TRBJ2-1 | 16 | - | TRBV6-1 | TGTGCCAGCAGCCCCTATGACAGGAGCTCCTACAATGAGCAGTTCTTC | CASSPYDRSSYNEQFF
many | TRBJ1-4 | 15 | TRBD1 | TRBV2 | TGTGCCAGCAGACCACAGGGGGTAACTAATGAAAAACTGTTTTTT | CASRPQGVTNEKLFF
many | TRBJ1-2 | 12 | - | TRBV6-1 | TGTGCCAGCAGCCAGGGGTCCGGAGGCTACACCTTC | CASSQGSGGYTF
- | TRBJ2-1 | 16 | TRBD1 | TRBV5-1 | TGCGCCAGCAGCTCGTACCGGGACAGTTCTCTCAATGAGCAGTTCTTC | CASSSYRDSSLNEQFF
many | TRBJ2-5 | 15 | TRBD2 | TRBV6-5 | TGTGCCAGCAGTTACACGGGGGGAAACCAAGAGACCCAGTACTTC | CASSYTGGNQETQYF
many | TRBJ2-7 | 14 | - | TRBV9 | TGTGCCAGCAGCGTAGTCGGGAGCTCCTACGAGCAGTACTTC | CASSVVGSSYEQYF
many | TRBJ2-3 | 14 | - | TRBV20-1 | TGCAGTGCAAAAGCGACAGAAAGCACAGATACGCAGTATTTT | CSAKATESTDTQYF
- | TRBJ1-1 | 12 | TRBD1 | TRBV30 | TGTGCCTGGGGACAGGGGAACACTGAAGCTTTCTTT | CAWGQGNTEAFF
many | TRBJ2-5 | 13 | - | TRBV19 | TGTGCCAGTAGTATAGATCCGCAAGAGACCCAGTACTTC | CASSIDPQETQYF
few | TRBJ1-2 | 14 | TRBD1 | TRBV6-2/TRBV6-3 | TGTGCCAGCAGCAGTTTACAGGGGAACTATGGCTACACCTTC | CASSSLQGNYGYTF
few | TRBJ1-2 | 14 | - | TRBV6-2/TRBV6-3 | TGTGCCAGCAGTTACAGGACCGACCTTGATGGCTACACCTTC | CASSYRTDLDGYTF
many | TRBJ2-1 | 15 | - | TRBV6-5 | TGTGCCAGCAGTTACTCATTTCTAGCTCGCAATGAGCAGTTCTTC | CASSYSFLARNEQFF
many | TRBJ1-6 | 15 | - | TRBV6-1 | TGTGCCAGCAGCCGCCGGGGGTTAACTAATTCACCCCTCCACTTT | CASSRRGLTNSPLHF
few | TRBJ2-3 | 15 | TRBD1 | TRBV10-2 | TGCGCCAGCACCCAGCGACAGGGAGGCACAGATACGCAGTATTTT | CASTQRQGGTDTQYF
many | TRBJ2-7 | 16 | TRBD2 | TRBV7-2 | TGTGCCAGCAGCTTAGGACTAGCGGGGCTTGCCTACGAGCAGTACTTC | CASSLGLAGLAYEQYF
many | TRBJ2-7 | 14 | TRBD2 | TRBV28 | TGTGCCAGCACTGGGTGGCGGGGGGGCTGGGAGCAGTACTTC | CASTGWRGGWEQYF
many | TRBJ1-6 | 15 | - | TRBV2 | TGTGCCAGCAGTGAAGGGGAGAACTATAATTCACCCCTCCACTTT | CASSEGENYNSPLHF
few | TRBJ1-2 | 14 | - | TRBV29-1 | TGCAGCGTTCCTTACCCACCGGGAAGGGGAGGCTACACCTTC | CSVPYPPGRGGYTF
many | TRBJ1-6 | 16 | - | TRBV9 | TGTGCCAGCAGCGTGGAGGGTGAGGGGACGCGTTCACCCCTCCACTTT | CASSVEGEGTRSPLHF
many | TRBJ2-1 | 15 | TRBD1 | TRBV2 | TGTGCCAGTGTCCTCGGGACAGGGGTTTGGAATGAGCAGTTCTTC | CASVLGTGVWNEQFF